This TCR beta chain came from a study of blood T cell repertoires in COVID-19. Across the study: There were acute and convalescent COVID-19 samples, and they came from the United States, Italy and Spain. Sample material is recorded as cDNA or gDNA derived from T cells, B-cell-depleted T cells, or PBMCs.

The CDR3 consists of 14 residues. Germline assignment: CDR1 LNHDA and CDR2 SQIVND (reference sequence). V was pared by 2 bases and J by 6 bases, with 11 bases between. In the source study's methods: How many nucleated cells were present was estimated from reference gene primer amplification. The method was immunoSEQ multiplex PCR; TCRdb's version includes in-frame clones alone and lacks a portion of them. V, J and clone size are taken as reported in that table, and D and trimming were inferred from the DNA itself. Of hundreds of thousands of clones in the sample, approximately 92% were seen once. Seattle researchers signed up patients amid active infection and tracked them longitudinally.

The chain recombines TRBV19 with TRBJ1-5; TRBD1 is a possible D gene (5 bases). This clonotype originated in a man younger than 35 with COVID-19, enrolled during active disease. Sequencing was carried out using peripheral blood. CDR3 residues: CASSILIQAQPQHF. CDR3 coding DNA: TGTGCCAGTAGTATACTAATACAGGCTCAGCCCCAGCATTTT.